These 27 T cell receptor beta chains were all obtained from the same sample, sequenced in a study of cytomegalovirus exposure and HLA in healthy donors. The PCR contained 60 Vbeta and 13 Jbeta primers. Sequencing was performed with immunoSEQ multiplex PCR; in TCRdb, only in-frame clones are kept and a portion is missing. The repertoire holds 100,000 to 150,000 clones, with about 74% as singletons. The material sequenced was PBMCs. These receptors were collected from a man aged 25 to 40 in good health and CMV-seronegative.

The table lists this clone with a count of one. The rearrangement joins TRBV10-3 to TRBJ1-1; 11 nucleotides match TRBD1. Germline CDR1 is ENHRY and CDR2 is SYGVKD. V dropped 6 bases and J dropped 0; count of bases not matched to a gene: 3. CDR3 size: 15 residues. The CDR3 DNA reads as TGTGCCATCAGCAGGACAGGGGGCTTGAACACTGAAGCTTTCTTT. Its translation is CAISRTGGLNTEAFF.

The CDR3 nucleotides read TGCGCCAGCAGCTTGGTGCTGAGAGCCGAAAAACTGTTTTTT. Its translation is CASSLVLRAEKLFF. V is TRBV5-1 and J is TRBJ1-4; no definite D call. V gave up 0 bases and J gave up 8 bases, with 11 bases separating them. CDR1 is SGHRS, CDR2 YFSETQ, per germline. CDR3 length: 14 amino acids. Full variable domain (outside the CDR3, taken from reference TRBV5-1 and TRBJ1-4): KAGVTQTPRYLIKTRGQQVTLSCSPISGHRSVSWYQQTPGQGLQFLFEYFSETQRNKGNFPGRFSGRQFSNSRSEMNVSTLELGDSALYLCASSLVLRAEKLFFGSGTQLSVL.

The chain employs TRBV9 and TRBJ1-1; 8 nucleotides align to TRBD1. Germline CDR1 is SGDLS and CDR2 is YYNGEE. The CDR3 is made up of 13 amino acids. V trimming: 2 bases; J trimming: 4 bases; junction bases outside the gene matches: 1. The CDR3 spells CASSVTGGTEAFF. CDR3 bases: TGTGCCAGCAGCGTTACAGGGGGCACTGAAGCTTTCTTT.

V usage is TRBV28 and J usage is TRBJ1-2; weak D call: TRBD1 (5 bases). The CDR3 sequence is 13 residues long. Trimming removed 11 bases at V and 4 bases at J, with 17 bases between. Germline CDR1 MDHEN, CDR2 SYDVKM. CDR3 in amino acids: CAAKAGSGYGYTF. The CDR3 region has the DNA TGTGCCGCGAAGGCAGGGTCTGGCTATGGCTACACCTTC.

The rearrangement links TRBV9 to TRBJ1-1; no firm D call. Per the germline V gene, CDR1 is SGDLS and CDR2 is YYNGEE. This CDR3 is 12 amino acids long. Trimming took 2 bases from V and 3 from J, leaving 5 bases between them. This CDR3 reads CASSVTDTEAFF. The CDR3 nucleotides are TGTGCCAGCAGCGTTACGGACACTGAAGCTTTCTTT.

The rearrangement uses TRBV7-9 and TRBJ2-5, with 8 bases aligning to TRBD1. Germline V CDR1 and CDR2: SEHNR, FQNEAQ (reference sequence). The CDR3 runs 18 residues. V lost 2 bases to trimming and J lost 5 bases; unmatched junction nucleotides: 16. The CDR3 DNA follows: TGTGCCAGCAGCTTAAGGTCTCTGGGAACAGGGGGAGTGGAGACCCAGTACTTC. Its translation is CASSLRSLGTGGVETQYF.

Only a few counts were recorded for this clone. The chain uses TRBV7-8 and TRBJ2-7; the D gene is possibly TRBD2 (5 bases). Trimming cost V 2 bases and J 2 bases, with 13 bases left between them. CDR1 SGHVS and CDR2 FQNEAQ come from the germline V gene. The CDR3 totals 15 residues. CDR3 loop: CASSLSAGVTYEQYF. For the CDR3, the DNA is TGTGCCAGCAGCTTAAGCGCGGGCGTAACCTACGAGCAGTACTTC.

This clone was observed a single time. This chain links TRBV7-9 with TRBJ1-5; 9 nucleotides agree with TRBD1. This CDR3 is 18 amino acids long. Per germline, CDR1 SEHNR and CDR2 FQNEAQ (reference sequence). The junction had 17 bases not matched to a gene; V was cut back by 4 bases and J by 7 bases. The DNA for the CDR3 is TGTGCCAGCAGCTCATCTCTCACGGGGACAGGGAACAGGCAGCCCCAGCATTTT. Translated, it gives CASSSSLTGTGNRQPQHF.

This sequence joins TRBV7-2 and TRBJ2-3, with a weak D call TRBD2 (6 bases). Trimming removed 5 bases at V and 0 bases at J, with 15 bases between. Germline-derived CDR1 and CDR2 are SGHTA and FQGNSA. The CDR3 has 16 residues. This chain's CDR3 is CASSLTGTSSTDTQYF. In DNA, the CDR3 is TGTGCCAGCAGCCTAACCGGGACTTCTAGCACAGATACGCAGTATTTT.

The chain is built from TRBV27 and TRBJ2-1, with a possible D match to TRBD1 (5 bases). V gave up 4 bases and J gave up 4 bases, with 23 bases separating them. CDR1 is MNHEY, CDR2 SMNVEV, per germline (reference sequence). This CDR3 is 18 amino acids long. Written as DNA, the CDR3 is TGTGCCAGCAGTTCGTCCAGGGTCGTTATTTCAAGTTACAATGAGCAGTTCTTC. Translated, it gives CASSSSRVVISSYNEQFF.

This rearrangement joins TRBV6-6 to TRBJ2-1; TRBD2 matches at 11 bases. This CDR3 is 16 amino acids long. V dropped 4 bases and J dropped 4; count of bases not matched to a gene: 6. Looked up from germline, CDR1 is MNHNY and CDR2 is SVGAGI (reference sequence). The CDR3 reads CASSSLGLAEYNEQFF. The DNA of the CDR3 is TGTGCCAGCAGTTCATTGGGACTAGCGGAATACAATGAGCAGTTCTTC.

This chain links TRBV2 with TRBJ2-1; D gene uncertain. Germline CDR1 is SNHLY and CDR2 is FYNNEI. The CDR3 extends over 14 amino acids. The V gene lost 4 bases and the J gene lost 1 base, with 8 bases spanning the gap. CDR3 sequence (DNA): TGTGCCAGCAGTGTAGAAGTTTCCTACAATGAGCAGTTCTTC. Translated, it gives CASSVEVSYNEQFF.

This rearrangement joins TRBV4-1 to TRBJ1-1; 7 nucleotides align to TRBD1. J gave up 4 bases and V 1 base, and 9 bases lay outside the gene matches. Germline CDR1 is MGHRA and CDR2 is YSYEKL. The CDR3 sequence is 16 residues long. CDR3 nucleotides: TGCGCCAGCAGCCAAGGCGCCGCGGGACAGTTCACTGAAGCTTTCTTT. Protein sequence: CASSQGAAGQFTEAFF.

The chain couples TRBV5-1 to TRBJ1-2, with TRBD1 identical over 7 bases. V was pared by 0 bases and J by 3 bases, with 5 bases of the junction left unmatched. This CDR3 comprises 15 residues. The germline gives CDR1 SGHRS, CDR2 YFSETQ. CDR3 amino acids: CASSLGDSPDYGYTF. The DNA for the CDR3 is TGCGCCAGCAGCTTGGGGGACAGCCCGGACTATGGCTACACCTTC.

The chain joins TRBV9 to TRBJ1-3, with 10 bases that match TRBD1. The ends lost 2 bases at V and 1 base at J; junction bases unmatched: 3. The length of the CDR3 is 16 residues. The V gene's germline CDR1 is SGDLS and CDR2 YYNGEE. Here the CDR3 reads CASSVDRGLSGNTIYF. In DNA, the CDR3 is TGTGCCAGCAGCGTTGACAGGGGGCTATCTGGAAACACCATATATTTT.

The chain recombines TRBV28 with TRBJ1-1, with 7 bases aligning to TRBD1. Germline-derived CDR1 and CDR2 are MDHEN and SYDVKM. The CDR3 sequence is 13 residues long. V dropped 9 bases and J dropped 5; count of bases not matched to a gene: 9. Here the CDR3 reads CASYPGGRTEAFF. In DNA form, the CDR3 reads TGTGCCAGTTACCCAGGGGGGAGGACTGAAGCTTTCTTT. Supplemented by reference TRBV28 and TRBJ1-1, the full variable domain reads DVKVTQSSRYLVKRTGEKVFLECVQDMDHENMFWYRQDPGLGLRLIYFSYDVKMKEKGDIPEGYSVSREKKERFSLILESASTNQTSMYLCASYPGGRTEAFFGQGTRLTVV.

This clone is a singleton in its sample. The chain is built from TRBV11-1 and TRBJ2-2, with a tentative D call TRBD1 (6 bases). The CDR3 spans 15 residues. Germline CDR1 reads SGHAT; CDR2 reads FQDESV (reference sequence). Trimming removed 2 bases at V and 2 bases at J, with 9 bases between. The CDR3 nucleotides are TGTGCCAGCAGCTTAAGGGGGTATAACACCGGGGAGCTGTTTTTT. It specifies CASSLRGYNTGELFF.

This clone occurred once. This chain links TRBV1 with TRBJ1-4; TRBD1 was called by the table and not checked on the DNA. TRBV1 is listed as a pseudogene. The CDR3 is 15 residues long. The CDR3 loop is CTSSQGDRSNEKLFF. In DNA, the CDR3 is TGCACCAGCAGCCAAGGGGACAGAAGTAATGAAAAACTGTTTTTT.

The rearrangement uses TRBV29-1 and TRBJ2-2, with TRBD2 identical over 12 bases. Trimming cost V 5 bases and J 4 bases; bases outside gene matches: 11. Germline V gene lookup returns CDR1 SQVTM and CDR2 ANQGSEA. This CDR3 contains 17 residues. CDR3: CSVPGLAGPLGTGELFF. In nucleotides, the CDR3 is TGCAGCGTTCCGGGACTAGCGGGTCCCTTGGGCACCGGGGAGCTGTTTTTT.

The V and J genes are TRBV30 and TRBJ1-2; tentatively, D is TRBD1 (5 bases). Germline CDR1 reads GTSNPN; CDR2 reads SVGIG (reference sequence). The CDR3 sequence is 13 residues long. Between the trimmed V and J ends, which lost 3 bases and 2 bases, there was a span of 10 bases. The DNA for the CDR3 is TGTGCCTGGAGCATGGACAAGAACTATGGCTACACCTTC. Protein: CAWSMDKNYGYTF. Filled out from reference TRBV30 and TRBJ1-2, the complete variable domain reads SQTIHQWPATLVQPVGSPLSLECTVEGTSNPNLYWYRQAAGRGLQLLFYSVGIGQISSEVPQNLSASRPQDRQFILSSKKLLLSDSGFYLCAWSMDKNYGYTFGSGTRLTVV.

The V call is TRBV19, the J call TRBJ2-1, with D perhaps matching TRBD2 (6 bases). CDR3 length equals 15 residues. Germline CDR1 LNHDA, CDR2 SQIVND (reference sequence). The V and J ends lost 4 bases and 5 bases respectively, with 15 bases between them. In nucleotides, the CDR3 is TGTGCCAGTAGTACTAATTTTGGGACTGACAATGAGCAGTTCTTC. This sequence encodes CASSTNFGTDNEQFF.

This rearrangement joins TRBV9 to TRBJ2-7; D possibly corresponds to TRBD2 (5 bases). The V and J ends lost 2 bases and 6 bases respectively, with 12 bases between them. Germline lookup yields CDR1 SGDLS and CDR2 YYNGEE. This CDR3 contains 13 residues. The CDR3 region is CASSVGPEAEQYF. CDR3 coding DNA: TGTGCCAGCAGCGTCGGACCGGAGGCCGAGCAGTACTTC.

The genes are TRBV14 and TRBJ2-7; 7 bases agree with TRBD2. CDR1 and CDR2 (germline): SGHDN, FVKESK. There are 19 residues in the CDR3. The J segment lost 0 bases and the V segment lost 0 bases, leaving 14 bases of the junction unmatched. The CDR3 sequence: CASSQDRSRASGISYEQYF. The CDR3 region has the DNA TGTGCCAGCAGCCAAGACCGTAGCCGGGCTAGCGGTATCTCCTACGAGCAGTACTTC.

The chain couples TRBV6-1 to TRBJ1-5, with a possible D match to TRBD1 (5 bases). V lost 6 bases and J lost 0, with 9 bases in between. The CDR3 is 14 residues long. Germline lookup yields CDR1 MNHNS and CDR2 SASEGT. The CDR3 region has the DNA TGTGCCAGCAGGGGACTCATTAGCAATCAGCCCCAGCATTTT. This encodes CASRGLISNQPQHF.

This chain connects TRBV4-3 to TRBJ1-6, with D perhaps matching TRBD1 (5 bases). This CDR3 has 15 amino acids. Germline V CDR1 and CDR2: LGHNA, YSLEER. Deletions cut 4 bases from V and 7 bases from J, with 14 bases between. Here the CDR3 DNA reads TGCGCCAGCAGCCTGACCCAGGGAGGCAATTCACCCCTCCACTTT. Amino acid sequence: CASSLTQGGNSPLHF.

V gene TRBV21-1 combines with J gene TRBJ1-1; TRBD1, the table's D call, lacks a check against the DNA. TRBV21-1 is deemed a pseudogene. This CDR3 spans 18 amino acids. In nucleotides, the CDR3 is TGTGCCAGCAGCTTCCGCGGTAGGGGGCAGAGTGTGAACACTGAAGCTTTCTTT. The encoded protein is CASSFRGRGQSVNTEAFF.

The chain employs TRBV6-1 and TRBJ1-3, with a possible D match to TRBD1 (6 bases). The CDR3 is made up of 15 amino acids. From germline, CDR1 is MNHNS and CDR2 SASEGT. Trimming took 8 bases from V and 0 from J, leaving 14 bases between them. CDR3 loop: CASSHRESSGNTIYF. DNA of the CDR3: TGTGCCAGCTCCCACAGGGAGAGCTCTGGAAACACCATATATTTT.